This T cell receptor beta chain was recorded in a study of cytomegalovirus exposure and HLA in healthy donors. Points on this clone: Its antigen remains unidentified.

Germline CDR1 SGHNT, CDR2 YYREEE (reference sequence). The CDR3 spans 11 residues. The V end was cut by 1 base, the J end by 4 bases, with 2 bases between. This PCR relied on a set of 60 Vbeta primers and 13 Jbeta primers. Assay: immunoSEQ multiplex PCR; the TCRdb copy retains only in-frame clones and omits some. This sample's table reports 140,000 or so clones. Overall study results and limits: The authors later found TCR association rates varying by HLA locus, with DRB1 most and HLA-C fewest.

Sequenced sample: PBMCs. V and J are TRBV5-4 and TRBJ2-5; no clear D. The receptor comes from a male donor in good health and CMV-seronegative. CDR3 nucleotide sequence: TGTGCCAGCAGCTTGCGAGAGACCCAGTACTTC. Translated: CASSLRETQYF.